Below, 25 T cell receptor beta chains from the same sample are listed, as sequenced in a study of identical twins. TCRdb re-called the 5' RACE reads with MiXCR, one entry per CDR3 protein. The sample has some 570,000 distinct CDR3 sequences, under 25% seen once. The same sample was also used in a study of yellow fever vaccine responses in identical twins.

The sequenced material came from CD4+ T cells sorted from blood. These receptor sequences come from a woman aged 18-30 years in good health.

In this sample, this clonotype turned up a few times. The chain employs TRBV20-1 and TRBJ1-1; the D gene is possibly TRBD1 (5 bases). CDR1 and CDR2 from the germline V gene are DFQATT and SNEGSKA (reference sequence). The V gene lost 4 bases and the J gene lost 4 bases, with 7 bases spanning the gap. The length of the CDR3 is 11 residues. The CDR3 coding sequence is TGCAGTGCTATGGGGGGCACTGAAGCTTTCTTT. Its protein is CSAMGGTEAFF.

This rearrangement joins TRBV2 to TRBJ2-4, with 8 bases identical to TRBD1. The CDR3 extends over 16 amino acids. Germline assignment: CDR1 SNHLY and CDR2 FYNNEI. V was pared by 9 bases and J by 5 bases, with 15 bases of the junction left unmatched. CDR3 nucleotide sequence: TGTGCCAGTCTCCAGTTTTTCCAGGGGGCCGAAAACATTCAGTACTTC. Translating gives CASLQFFQGAENIQYF.

CDR3 DNA sequence: TGTGCCAGCGGCCTCCCGGGACAGGTCCGAGAGACCCAGTACTTC. The encoded protein is CASGLPGQVRETQYF. This chain connects TRBV12-3 or TRBV12-4 to TRBJ2-5; TRBD1 matches at 8 bases. The CDR3 has 15 amino acids. Unmatched junction bases numbered 12, after V lost 8 bases and J lost 4 bases.

This chain joins TRBV27 and TRBJ2-7; 7 bases agree with TRBD1. The V gene's germline CDR1 is MNHEY and CDR2 SMNVEV (reference sequence). Trimming at V came to 6 bases and at J to 3 bases, leaving 8 bases not matched to a gene. The CDR3 consists of 14 residues. The CDR3 DNA sequence: TGTGCCAGCAGGGATGGGGACAGCTACTACGAGCAGTACTTC. Its translation: CASRDGDSYYEQYF.

V and J are TRBV12-3 or TRBV12-4 and TRBJ1-2, with D uncertain. CDR3 length: 14 residues. Trimming removed 2 bases at V and 7 bases at J, with 14 bases between. DNA of the CDR3: TGTGCCAGCAGTTTATATGGGAGGGCCAGTGGCTACACCTTC. Translating it yields CASSLYGRASGYTF.

The rearrangement uses TRBV7-2 and TRBJ2-5; 9 bases map to TRBD2. Germline assignment: CDR1 SGHTA and CDR2 FQGNSA. J lost 5 bases, V lost 2 bases, and 6 bases had no gene match. This CDR3 has 15 residues. The CDR3 nucleotides are TGTGCCAGCAGCTTAATTAGCGGGAGCGGGGAGACCCAGTACTTC. Its translation is CASSLISGSGETQYF.

V usage is TRBV6-1 and J usage is TRBJ2-3; TRBD1 aligns across 8 bases. The germline CDR1 and CDR2 sequences are MNHNS and SASEGT. The CDR3 covers 14 residues. V shed 6 bases and J 2 bases; nucleotides not matched to a gene: 4. The CDR3 loop reads CASRQGANTDTQYF. CDR3 DNA sequence: TGTGCCAGCAGGCAGGGGGCCAACACAGATACGCAGTATTTT.

This clonotype turned up a few times. The CDR3 coding sequence is TGTGCCAGCAGCCGTGGACAGGGTCCTGGCTACACCTTC. It codes for CASSRGQGPGYTF. V gene TRBV3-1 combines with J gene TRBJ1-2, with 8 bases matching TRBD1. Unmatched junction bases numbered 5, after V lost 4 bases and J lost 7 bases. This CDR3 has 13 amino acids. Per germline, CDR1 LGHDT and CDR2 YNNKEL (reference sequence).

This clonotype was recorded a few times. The chain employs TRBV24-1 and TRBJ2-3; D not certain. Germline V gives CDR1 KGHDR, CDR2 SFDVKD. This CDR3 contains 12 residues. Trimming stripped 0 bases from V and 14 bases from J, with 11 bases between. DNA for the CDR3: TGTGCCACCAGTGATTTGATCCCACTCCTGTATTTT. It translates to CATSDLIPLLYF.

The chain links TRBV20-1 to TRBJ2-7; D is uncertain. V was cut by 4 bases and J by 2 bases, with 12 bases left in between. Germline V CDR1 and CDR2: DFQATT, SNEGSKA (reference sequence). The CDR3 runs 13 residues. CDR3 region: CSAMGRAPYEQYV. The CDR3, as DNA: TGCAGTGCTATGGGTAGGGCTCCCTACGAGCAGTACGTC.

This clonotype was detected many times. The chain uses TRBV12-3 or TRBV12-4 and TRBJ1-1; TRBD1 matches at 7 bases. The CDR3 is 15 amino acids. V lost 5 bases, J lost 4 bases, and 10 bases stayed unmatched. Here the CDR3 DNA reads TGTGCCAGCAGTCCCCAGACAGGGTTGGCCACTGAAGCTTTCTTT. This translates into CASSPQTGLATEAFF.

This chain connects TRBV7-9 to TRBJ1-1; D gene ambiguous. The CDR3 runs to 12 residues. Per the germline V gene, CDR1 is SEHNR and CDR2 is FQNEAQ (reference sequence). V shed 2 bases and J shed 6 bases, with 7 bases lying between them. As DNA, the CDR3 is TGTGCCAGCAGCTTAATAGGATCTGAAGCTTTCTTT. Its protein product is CASSLIGSEAFF.

This clonotype appeared a few times. The rearrangement joins TRBV3-1 to TRBJ2-5; D is perhaps TRBD1 (6 bases). Germline CDR1 and CDR2: LGHDT and YNNKEL (reference sequence). The CDR3 has 15 amino acids. V lost 0 bases to trimming and J lost 2 bases, with 10 bases between them. CDR3 DNA sequence: TGTGCCAGCAGCCAAGATCAAGGGGGACAAGAGACCCAGTACTTC. Translating it yields CASSQDQGGQETQYF.

The genes are TRBV20-1 and TRBJ2-1; D might be TRBD1 (6 bases). V lost 6 bases and J 10 bases, leaving 13 bases between the germline ends. The CDR3 totals 11 residues. Germline assignment: CDR1 DFQATT and CDR2 SNEGSKA (reference sequence). The DNA of the CDR3 is TGCAGTGCAATCGACAGGCGAGAGCAGTTCTTC. It yields the protein CSAIDRREQFF.

The CDR3 is CASSDVLAGVLSTDTQYF. In DNA form, the CDR3 reads TGTGCCAGCAGTGACGTACTAGCGGGAGTCCTTAGCACAGATACGCAGTATTTT. The chain recombines TRBV2 with TRBJ2-3; 11 nucleotides align to TRBD2. V dropped 3 bases and J dropped 0; count of bases not matched to a gene: 8. Germline V lookup: CDR1 SNHLY, CDR2 FYNNEI. This CDR3 is built from 18 residues.

This clonotype has a handful of counts. This rearrangement joins TRBV27 to TRBJ2-1; 13 nucleotides align to TRBD2. Germline V gives CDR1 MNHEY, CDR2 SMNVEV (reference sequence). The CDR3 is 18 residues long. V shed 2 bases, J shed 6 bases, and the junction held 10 bases outside the gene matches. CDR3 bases: TGTGCCAGCAGTTTACTCACCCTACTAGCGGGGGGGTCCAATGAGCAGTTCTTC. This translates into CASSLLTLLAGGSNEQFF.

This chain connects TRBV10-3 to TRBJ2-5, with 7 bases matching TRBD1. Germline values: CDR1 ENHRY, CDR2 SYGVKD. V trimming: 3 bases; J trimming: 9 bases; junction bases outside the gene matches: 7. The CDR3 consists of 13 residues. The CDR3: CAISEQGFAAQYF. In DNA, the CDR3 is TGTGCCATCAGTGAACAGGGGTTTGCGGCCCAGTACTTC.

J is TRBJ1-2 and V is TRBV7-9, with D possibly TRBD1 on 6 matching bases. Germline values: CDR1 SEHNR, CDR2 FQNEAQ (reference sequence). Trimming left V 8 bases short and J 1 base short, with 20 bases between. The CDR3 is 16 amino acids. For the CDR3, the DNA is TGTGCCAGCGGGAGGACAGACGTGACGATTAACTATGGCTACACCTTC. Translated, it gives CASGRTDVTINYGYTF. The full variable domain, completed using reference TRBV7-9 and TRBJ1-2, is DTGVSQNPRHKITKRGQNVTFRCDPISEHNRLYWYRQTLGQGPEFLTYFQNEAQLEKSRLLSDRFSAERPKGSFSTLEIQRTEQGDSAMYLCASGRTDVTINYGYTFGSGTRLTVV.

The rearrangement joins TRBV6-5 to TRBJ2-7; no definite D call. This CDR3 contains 11 residues. With 7 bases removed from V and 4 bases from J, the gap between germline ends came to 8 bases. Germline values: CDR1 MNHEY, CDR2 SVGAGI. CDR3 DNA: TGTGCCAGCAAATCTAGATACGAGCAGTACGTC. Its translation is CASKSRYEQYV.

The V gene is TRBV4-1, the J gene TRBJ1-6; D gene unclear. This CDR3 region has 18 residues. The germline V and J ends were trimmed by 2 bases and 2 bases, with 16 bases remaining between them. Germline V gene data show CDR1 as MGHRA and CDR2 as YSYEKL. The CDR3: CASSQTSAASTYNSPLHF. The CDR3 nucleotides are TGCGCCAGCAGCCAAACCTCGGCCGCGTCAACCTATAATTCACCCCTCCACTTT.

This clonotype was observed many times. The chain joins TRBV12-3 or TRBV12-4 to TRBJ2-2; D unclear. V dropped 8 bases and J dropped 6 bases, with 7 bases sitting between them. This CDR3 is 11 amino acids long. CDR3: CASRLSGELFF. CDR3 nucleotides: TGTGCCAGCCGCTTATCCGGGGAGCTGTTTTTT.

V and J are TRBV2 and TRBJ2-2; 11 nucleotides match TRBD2. Looked up from germline, CDR1 is SNHLY and CDR2 is FYNNEI. The CDR3 extends over 14 amino acids. The junction had 8 bases not matched to a gene; V was cut back by 9 bases and J by 8 bases. CDR3 region: CASTGTSGSGELFF. DNA of the CDR3: TGTGCCAGTACCGGGACTAGCGGTTCTGGGGAGCTGTTTTTT.

The V call is TRBV5-1, the J call TRBJ1-1; D unclear. The V gene lost 0 bases and the J gene lost 10 bases, with 13 bases spanning the gap. The CDR3 covers 13 residues. Germline V lookup: CDR1 SGHRS, CDR2 YFSETQ. DNA of the CDR3: TGCGCCAGCAGCTTGGCGATTGGGAGGGCAGCTTTCTTT. It translates to CASSLAIGRAAFF.

This clonotype was counted at least ten times. The rearrangement uses TRBV7-2 and TRBJ2-3; D may be TRBD2 (5 bases). Per the germline V gene, CDR1 is SGHTA and CDR2 is FQGNSA. This CDR3 contains 16 residues. V was clipped by 5 bases and J by 0 bases, with 15 bases between them. The CDR3 sequence is CASSPDSVRSTDTQYF. CDR3 coding DNA: TGTGCCAGCAGCCCTGATAGCGTCAGGAGCACAGATACGCAGTATTTT.

A few counts support this clonotype. The chain has TRBV12-3 or TRBV12-4 and TRBJ1-1; no clear D gene. This CDR3 contains 12 residues. V was trimmed by 3 bases and J by 7 bases, leaving 9 bases between them. The chain's CDR3 is CASSFLSSEAFF. The CDR3 region has the DNA TGTGCCAGCAGTTTTCTGTCCAGTGAAGCTTTCTTT.